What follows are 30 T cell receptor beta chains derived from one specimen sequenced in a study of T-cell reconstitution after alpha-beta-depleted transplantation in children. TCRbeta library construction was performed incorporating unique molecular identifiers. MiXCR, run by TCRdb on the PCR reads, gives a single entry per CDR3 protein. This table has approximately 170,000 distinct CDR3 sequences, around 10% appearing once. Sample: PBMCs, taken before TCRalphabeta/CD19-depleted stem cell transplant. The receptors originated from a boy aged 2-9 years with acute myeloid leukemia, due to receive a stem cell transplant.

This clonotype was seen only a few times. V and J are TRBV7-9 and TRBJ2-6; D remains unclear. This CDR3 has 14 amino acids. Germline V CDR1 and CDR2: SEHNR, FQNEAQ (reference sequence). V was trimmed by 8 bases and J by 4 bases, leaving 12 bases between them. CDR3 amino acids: CASQWGAGANVLTF. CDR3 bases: TGTGCCAGCCAGTGGGGTGCCGGGGCCAACGTCCTGACTTTC.

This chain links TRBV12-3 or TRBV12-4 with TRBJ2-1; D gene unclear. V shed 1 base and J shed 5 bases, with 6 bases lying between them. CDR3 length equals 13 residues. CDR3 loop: CASSLGNDNEQFF. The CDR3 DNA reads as TGTGCCAGCAGTTTAGGGAACGACAATGAGCAGTTCTTC.

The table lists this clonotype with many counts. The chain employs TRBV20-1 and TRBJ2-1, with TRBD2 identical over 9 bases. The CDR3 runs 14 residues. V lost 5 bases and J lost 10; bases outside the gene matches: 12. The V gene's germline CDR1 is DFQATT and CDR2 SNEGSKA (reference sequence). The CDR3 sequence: CSARGASGMGEQFF. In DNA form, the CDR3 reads TGCAGTGCTCGGGGGGCTAGCGGGATGGGGGAGCAGTTCTTC.

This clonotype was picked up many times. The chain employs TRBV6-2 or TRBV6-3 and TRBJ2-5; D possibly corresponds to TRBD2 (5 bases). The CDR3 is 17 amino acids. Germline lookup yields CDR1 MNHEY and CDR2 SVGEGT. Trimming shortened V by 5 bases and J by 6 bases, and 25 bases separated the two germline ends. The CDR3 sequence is CASSPYVTLGSSQTQYF. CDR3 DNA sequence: TGTGCCAGCAGTCCCTACGTGACACTAGGATCTTCCCAGACCCAGTACTTC.

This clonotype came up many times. The CDR3 DNA is TGTGCCAGCACCGACCTCGACGATCAGGACGAGCAGTACTTC. Translated, it gives CASTDLDDQDEQYF. The chain uses TRBV6-2 or TRBV6-3 and TRBJ2-7; no firm D call. Trimming shortened V by 7 bases and J by 5 bases, and 18 bases separated the two germline ends. The CDR3 has 14 residues. The germline CDR1 and CDR2 sequences are MNHEY and SVGEGT.

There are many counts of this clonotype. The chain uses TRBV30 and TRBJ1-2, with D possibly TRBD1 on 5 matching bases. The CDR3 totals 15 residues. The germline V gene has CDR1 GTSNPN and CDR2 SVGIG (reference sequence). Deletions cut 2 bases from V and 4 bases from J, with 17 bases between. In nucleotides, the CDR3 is TGTGCCTGGAGTTTGGACCTAAATGGGGCCTATGGCTACACCTTC. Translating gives CAWSLDLNGAYGYTF.

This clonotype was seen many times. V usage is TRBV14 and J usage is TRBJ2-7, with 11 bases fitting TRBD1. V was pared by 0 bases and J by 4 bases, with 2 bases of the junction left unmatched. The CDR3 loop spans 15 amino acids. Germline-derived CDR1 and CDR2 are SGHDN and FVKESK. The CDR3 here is CASSQDGTGGYEQYF. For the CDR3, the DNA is TGTGCCAGCAGCCAAGACGGGACAGGGGGATACGAGCAGTACTTC.

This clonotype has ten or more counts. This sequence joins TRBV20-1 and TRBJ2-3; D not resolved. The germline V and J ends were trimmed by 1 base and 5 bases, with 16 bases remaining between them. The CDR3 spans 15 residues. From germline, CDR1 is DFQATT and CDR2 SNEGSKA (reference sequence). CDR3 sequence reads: CSARAPTPKEDTQYF. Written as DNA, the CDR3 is TGCAGTGCTAGAGCCCCGACCCCTAAGGAAGATACGCAGTATTTT.

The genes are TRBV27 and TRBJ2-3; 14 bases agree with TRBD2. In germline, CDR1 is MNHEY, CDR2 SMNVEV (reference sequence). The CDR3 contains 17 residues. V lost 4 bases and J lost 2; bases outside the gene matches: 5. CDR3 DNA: TGTGCCAGCAGTTCTCCGGGACTAGCGGGAGCCACAGATACGCAGTATTTT. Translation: CASSSPGLAGATDTQYF.

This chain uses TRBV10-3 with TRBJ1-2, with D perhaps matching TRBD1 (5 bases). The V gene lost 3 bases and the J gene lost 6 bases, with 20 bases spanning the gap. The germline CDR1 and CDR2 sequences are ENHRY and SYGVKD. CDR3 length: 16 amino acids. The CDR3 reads CAISEGTEFFRNGYTF. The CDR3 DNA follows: TGTGCCATCAGTGAAGGGACGGAATTCTTTAGAAATGGCTACACCTTC.

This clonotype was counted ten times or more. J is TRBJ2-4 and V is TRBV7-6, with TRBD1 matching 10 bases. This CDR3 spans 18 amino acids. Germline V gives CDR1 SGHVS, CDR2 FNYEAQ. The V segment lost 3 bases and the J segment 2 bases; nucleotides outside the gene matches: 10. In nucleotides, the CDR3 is TGTGCCAGCAGCTTGGCCGGGACAGGGGATGGAACCAAAAACATTCAGTACTTC. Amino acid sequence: CASSLAGTGDGTKNIQYF.

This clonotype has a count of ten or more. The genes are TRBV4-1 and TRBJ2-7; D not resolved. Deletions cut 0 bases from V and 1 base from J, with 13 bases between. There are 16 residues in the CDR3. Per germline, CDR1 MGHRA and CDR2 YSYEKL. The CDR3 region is CASSQDRPERSYEQYF. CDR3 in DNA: TGCGCCAGCAGCCAAGATCGCCCTGAAAGGTCCTACGAGCAGTACTTC.

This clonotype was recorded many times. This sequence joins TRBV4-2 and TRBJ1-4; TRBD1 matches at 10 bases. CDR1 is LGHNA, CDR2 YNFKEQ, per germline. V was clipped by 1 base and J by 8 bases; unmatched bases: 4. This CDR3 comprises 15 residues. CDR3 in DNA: TGTGCCAGCAGCCAAGTCGGGACAGGGGACGAAAAACTGTTTTTT. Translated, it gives CASSQVGTGDEKLFF.

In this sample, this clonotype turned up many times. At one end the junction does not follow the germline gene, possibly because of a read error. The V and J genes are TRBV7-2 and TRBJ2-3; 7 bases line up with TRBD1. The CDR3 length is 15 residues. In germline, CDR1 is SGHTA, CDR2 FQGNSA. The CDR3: CASNLGGPSTDTQYF. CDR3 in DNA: TGTGCCAGCAACTTAGGGGGCCCGAGCACAGATACGCAGTATTTT.

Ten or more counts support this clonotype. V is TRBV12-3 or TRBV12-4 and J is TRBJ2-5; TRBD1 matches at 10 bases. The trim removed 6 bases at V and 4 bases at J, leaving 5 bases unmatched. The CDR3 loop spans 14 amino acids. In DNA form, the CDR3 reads TGTGCCAGCAGACGGACAGGGGGTCCAGAGACCCAGTACTTC. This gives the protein CASRRTGGPETQYF.

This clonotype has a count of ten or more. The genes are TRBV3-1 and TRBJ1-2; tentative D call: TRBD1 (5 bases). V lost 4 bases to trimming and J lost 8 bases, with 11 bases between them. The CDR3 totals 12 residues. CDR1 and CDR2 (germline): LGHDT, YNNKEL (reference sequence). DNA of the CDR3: TGTGCCAGCAGCCCGCAGGGTTTGGGCTACACCTTC. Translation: CASSPQGLGYTF.

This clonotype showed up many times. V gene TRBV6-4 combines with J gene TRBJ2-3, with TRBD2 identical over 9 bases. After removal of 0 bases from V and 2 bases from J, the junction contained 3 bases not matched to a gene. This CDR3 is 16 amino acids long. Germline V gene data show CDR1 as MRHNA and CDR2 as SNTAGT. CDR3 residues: CASSDSASGTTDTQYF. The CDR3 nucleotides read TGTGCCAGCAGTGACTCGGCTAGCGGGACCACAGATACGCAGTATTTT.

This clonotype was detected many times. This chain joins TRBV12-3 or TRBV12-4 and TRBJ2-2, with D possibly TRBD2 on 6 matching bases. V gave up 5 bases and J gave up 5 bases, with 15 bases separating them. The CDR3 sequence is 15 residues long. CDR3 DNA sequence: TGTGCCAGCAGTCCCACGTTTGGGAGGACCGGGGAGCTGTTTTTT. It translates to CASSPTFGRTGELFF.

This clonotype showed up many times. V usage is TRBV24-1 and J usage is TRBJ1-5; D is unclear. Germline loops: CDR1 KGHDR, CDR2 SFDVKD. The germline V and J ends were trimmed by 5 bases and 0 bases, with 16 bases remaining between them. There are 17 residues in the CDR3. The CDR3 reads CATSVTQHWGSNQPQHF. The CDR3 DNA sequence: TGTGCCACCAGTGTCACCCAACATTGGGGTAGCAATCAGCCCCAGCATTTT.

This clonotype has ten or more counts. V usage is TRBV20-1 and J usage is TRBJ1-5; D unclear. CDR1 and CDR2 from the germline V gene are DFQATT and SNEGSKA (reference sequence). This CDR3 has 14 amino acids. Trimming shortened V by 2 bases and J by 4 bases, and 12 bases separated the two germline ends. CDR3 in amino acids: CSARYRQINQPQHF. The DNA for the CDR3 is TGCAGTGCTAGATATCGGCAGATAAATCAGCCCCAGCATTTT.

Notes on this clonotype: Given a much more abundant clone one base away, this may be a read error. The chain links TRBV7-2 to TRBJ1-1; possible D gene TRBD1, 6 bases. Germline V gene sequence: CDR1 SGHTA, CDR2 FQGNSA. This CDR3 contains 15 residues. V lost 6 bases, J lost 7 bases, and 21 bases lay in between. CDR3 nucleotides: TGTGCCAGCAGGGGCCTCAGGGGAGGGGGTCGTGAAGCTTTCTTT. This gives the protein CASRGLRGGGREAFF.

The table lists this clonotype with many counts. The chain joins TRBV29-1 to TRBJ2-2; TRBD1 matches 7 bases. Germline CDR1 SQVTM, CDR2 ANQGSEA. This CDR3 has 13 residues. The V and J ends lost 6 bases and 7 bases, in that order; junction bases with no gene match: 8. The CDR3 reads CSVVETGHGELFF. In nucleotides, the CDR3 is TGCAGCGTAGTCGAGACAGGGCACGGGGAGCTGTTTTTT.

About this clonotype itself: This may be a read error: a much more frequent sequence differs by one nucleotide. The CDR3 nucleotides are TGTGCCAGCAGCTTAGATCCCACGACAGGGGGCAAGCAGCCCCGGCATTTT. Translation: CASSLDPTTGGKQPRHF. The chain couples TRBV11-2 to TRBJ1-5; 10 bases align to TRBD1. The CDR3 covers 17 residues. The V gene's germline CDR1 is SGHAT and CDR2 FQNNGV.

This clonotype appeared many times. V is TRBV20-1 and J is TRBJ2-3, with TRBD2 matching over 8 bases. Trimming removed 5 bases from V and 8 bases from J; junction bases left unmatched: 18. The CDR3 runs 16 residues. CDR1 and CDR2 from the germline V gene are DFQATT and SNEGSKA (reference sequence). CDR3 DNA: TGCAGTGCTCCCCTGCAAAGCGGGGGAGCCGGGGGTACGCAGTATTTT. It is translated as CSAPLQSGGAGGTQYF.

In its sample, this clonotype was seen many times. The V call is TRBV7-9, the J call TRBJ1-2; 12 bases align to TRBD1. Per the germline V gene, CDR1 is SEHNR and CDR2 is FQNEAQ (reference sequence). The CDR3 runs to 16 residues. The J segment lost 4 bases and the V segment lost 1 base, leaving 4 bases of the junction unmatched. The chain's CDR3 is CASSLEGTGGSYGYTF. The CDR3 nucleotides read TGTGCCAGCAGCTTAGAAGGGACAGGGGGCTCCTATGGCTACACCTTC.

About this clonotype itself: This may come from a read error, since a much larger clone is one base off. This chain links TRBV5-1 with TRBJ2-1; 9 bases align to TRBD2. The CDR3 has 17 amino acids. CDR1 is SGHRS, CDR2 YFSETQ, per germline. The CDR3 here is CASSLLSLRREGNEQVF. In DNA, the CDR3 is TGCGCCAGCAGCTTGTTATCACTAAGGCGGGAGGGCAATGAGCAGGTCTTC.

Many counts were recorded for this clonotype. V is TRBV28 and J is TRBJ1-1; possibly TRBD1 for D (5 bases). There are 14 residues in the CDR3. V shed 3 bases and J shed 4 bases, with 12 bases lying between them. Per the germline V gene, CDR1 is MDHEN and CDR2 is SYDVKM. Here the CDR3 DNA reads TGTGCCAGCAGTTTTCAGGGTATGGGCACTGAAGCTTTCTTT. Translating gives CASSFQGMGTEAFF.

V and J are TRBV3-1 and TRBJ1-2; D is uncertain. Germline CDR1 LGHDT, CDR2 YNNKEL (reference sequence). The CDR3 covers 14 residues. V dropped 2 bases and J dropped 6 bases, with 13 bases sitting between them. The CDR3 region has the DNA TGTGCCAGCAGCCAATTCTCCGAGGTCGATGGCTACACCTTC. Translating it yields CASSQFSEVDGYTF.

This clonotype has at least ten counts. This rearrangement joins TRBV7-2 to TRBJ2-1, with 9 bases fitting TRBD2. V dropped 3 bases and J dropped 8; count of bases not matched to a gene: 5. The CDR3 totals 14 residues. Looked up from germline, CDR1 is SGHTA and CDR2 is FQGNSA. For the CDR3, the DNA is TGTGCCAGCAGCTTCCGTAGCGGGAGCGATGAGCAGTTCTTC. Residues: CASSFRSGSDEQFF. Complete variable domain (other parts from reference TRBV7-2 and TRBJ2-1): GAGVSQSPSNKVTEKGKDVELRCDPISGHTALYWYRQSLGQGLEFLIYFQGNSAPDKSGLPSDRFSAERTGGSVSTLTIQRTQQEDSAVYLCASSFRSGSDEQFFGPGTRLTVL.

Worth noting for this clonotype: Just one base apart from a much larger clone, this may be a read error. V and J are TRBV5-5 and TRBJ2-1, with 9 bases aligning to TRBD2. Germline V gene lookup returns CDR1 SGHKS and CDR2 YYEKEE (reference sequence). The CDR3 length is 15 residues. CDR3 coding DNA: TGTGCCAGCAGCTTTAGCGGGGGACCCTACAATGAGCAGCTCTTC. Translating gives CASSFSGGPYNEQLF.